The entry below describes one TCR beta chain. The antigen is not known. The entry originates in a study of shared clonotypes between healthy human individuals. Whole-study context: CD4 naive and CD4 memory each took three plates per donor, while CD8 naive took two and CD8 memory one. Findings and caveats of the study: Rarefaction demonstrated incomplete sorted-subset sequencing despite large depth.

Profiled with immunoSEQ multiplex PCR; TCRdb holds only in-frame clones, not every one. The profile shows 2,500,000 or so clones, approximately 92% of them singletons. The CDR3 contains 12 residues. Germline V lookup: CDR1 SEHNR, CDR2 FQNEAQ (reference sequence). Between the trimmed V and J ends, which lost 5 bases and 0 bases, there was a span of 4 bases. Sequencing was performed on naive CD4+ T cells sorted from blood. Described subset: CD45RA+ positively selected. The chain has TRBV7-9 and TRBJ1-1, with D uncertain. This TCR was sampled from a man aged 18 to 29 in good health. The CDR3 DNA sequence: TGTGCCAGCAGCGCGGTGAACACTGAAGCTTTCTTT. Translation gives CASSAVNTEAFF.